The 2 T cell receptor beta chains below all came from one sample that was sequenced in a study of T cell responses to AZD1222 COVID-19 vaccine. Produced via immunoSEQ multiplex PCR; TCRdb's table is partial and in-frame only. The table includes approximately 100,000 clones, around 87% detected once. Source: peripheral blood, taken on day 0 of AZD1222 vaccination. Source of these receptors: an adult in good health.

The chain combines TRBV7-9 with TRBJ2-1, with 7 bases matching TRBD1. Germline V gene data show CDR1 as SEHNR and CDR2 as FQNEAQ (reference sequence). CDR3 length: 14 amino acids. J gave up 5 bases and V 2 bases, and 3 bases lay outside the gene matches. The CDR3 bases are TGTGCCAGCAGCTTAACCGGGACAGACAATGAGCAGTTCTTC. This translates into CASSLTGTDNEQFF.

The chain links TRBV29-1 to TRBJ2-5, with 8 bases fitting TRBD2. The CDR3 is 11 amino acids. Germline assignment: CDR1 SQVTM and CDR2 ANQGSEA. Written as DNA, the CDR3 is TGCGCCGGGAGGGCCTCGGAGACCCAGTACTTC. Amino acids: CAGRASETQYF. Full variable domain (remainder filled in from reference TRBV29-1 and TRBJ2-5): SAVISQKPSRDICQRGTSLTIQCQVDSQVTMMFWYRQQPGQSLTLIATANQGSEATYESGFVIDKFPISRPNLTFSTLTVSNMSPEDSSIYLCAGRASETQYFGPGTRLLVL.